The 10 T cell receptor beta chains presented below share a single source sample, sequenced in a study of beta chain features in type 1 diabetes. Expressed TCRB transcripts got sequenced, as all isolated RNA was reverse transcribed. Measured with immunoSEQ multiplex PCR; TCRdb has only the in-frame clones, and not every one. The sample lists nearly 700,000 clones; 10% to 15% were seen once. The study, taken as a whole, reports: Across all four CD4+ subsets, people with type 1 diabetes showed modestly shorter TCRB CDR3s.

Antigens of these TCRs are unknown. The material sequenced was naive CD4+ T cells from blood. These receptors were collected from a man aged 18 to 35 with type 1 diabetes.

The chain links TRBV11-3 to TRBJ1-6; D is possibly TRBD1 (6 bases). Trimming cost V 2 bases and J 7 bases, with 9 bases left between them. Germline CDR1 is SGHNT and CDR2 is YENEEA. The CDR3 is 14 amino acids. CDR3 sequence reads: CASSLQGTNSPLHF. The DNA for the CDR3 is TGTGCCAGCAGCTTACAGGGGACAAATTCACCCCTCCACTTT.

This clone was counted a few times. V usage is TRBV6-5 and J usage is TRBJ2-7; D not resolved. This CDR3 has 14 amino acids. V shed 2 bases and J shed 5 bases, with 13 bases lying between them. CDR1 MNHEY and CDR2 SVGAGI come from the germline V gene. CDR3 bases: TGTGCCAGCAGTTACGGCGTAATCTGGGACGAGCAGTACTTC. Translation gives CASSYGVIWDEQYF.

This clone came up a few times. The chain links TRBV5-4 to TRBJ1-5; D possibly corresponds to TRBD1 (6 bases). Germline V gene lookup returns CDR1 SGHNT and CDR2 YYREEE (reference sequence). This CDR3 contains 16 residues. Trimming pared 4 bases from V and 2 bases from J, leaving 16 bases between. The chain's CDR3 is CASSITTGRGNQPQHF. CDR3 DNA sequence: TGTGCCAGCAGCATAACGACAGGCCGAGGCAATCAGCCCCAGCATTTT. Full variable domain (outside the CDR3, taken from reference TRBV5-4 and TRBJ1-5): ETGVTQSPTHLIKTRGQQVTLRCSSQSGHNTVSWYQQALGQGPQFIFQYYREEENGRGNFPPRFSGLQFPNYSSELNVNALELDDSALYLCASSITTGRGNQPQHFGDGTRLSIL.

V gene TRBV30 combines with J gene TRBJ1-4; no clear D gene. The CDR3 consists of 16 residues. The ends were cut back, 3 bases at V and 3 bases at J, with 17 bases in the middle. Germline V gene sequence: CDR1 GTSNPN, CDR2 SVGIG (reference sequence). CDR3 loop: CAWSPGFGGANEKLFF. As DNA, the CDR3 is TGTGCCTGGAGCCCGGGATTCGGCGGAGCTAATGAAAAACTGTTTTTT.

This clone was observed a single time. The chain combines TRBV4-1 with TRBJ2-7; a weak D match, TRBD1 (5 bases). This CDR3 is built from 16 residues. V was clipped by 1 base and J by 3 bases, with 16 bases between them. Per germline, CDR1 MGHRA and CDR2 YSYEKL. The CDR3 is CASSQGDRHTNYEQYF. CDR3 DNA: TGCGCCAGCAGCCAAGGAGACAGACACACCAACTACGAGCAGTACTTC.

This chain joins TRBV2 and TRBJ1-4; unclear D gene. V was pared by 8 bases and J by 6 bases, with 13 bases between. This CDR3 has 13 amino acids. CDR1 and CDR2 (germline): SNHLY, FYNNEI. CDR3 amino acids: CASGQQEDEKLFF. CDR3 DNA sequence: TGTGCCAGCGGGCAGCAGGAAGATGAAAAACTGTTTTTT.

The chain is built from TRBV10-3 and TRBJ2-3; possible D gene TRBD1, 5 bases. The CDR3 is 15 amino acids. V gave up 10 bases and J gave up 3 bases, with 20 bases separating them. Germline V gene sequence: CDR1 ENHRY, CDR2 SYGVKD. DNA for the CDR3: TGTGCCACCCCAACCCCCAAGGGGCCGACAGATACGCAGTATTTT. Its translation: CATPTPKGPTDTQYF.

This clone was found a few times. This chain joins TRBV7-8 and TRBJ2-1; TRBD2 is a possible D gene (5 bases). The CDR3 has 13 amino acids. The V gene's germline CDR1 is SGHVS and CDR2 FQNEAQ. V was clipped by 0 bases and J by 14 bases, with 14 bases between them. The chain's CDR3 is CASSLAYGAGEFF. CDR3 coding DNA: TGTGCCAGCAGCTTAGCGTACGGCGCCGGGGAGTTCTTC.

The chain is built from TRBV19 and TRBJ2-7; TRBD1 matches 8 bases. Germline values: CDR1 LNHDA, CDR2 SQIVND (reference sequence). V trimming: 9 bases; J trimming: 5 bases; junction bases outside the gene matches: 12. This CDR3 is 14 amino acids long. CDR3 sequence reads: CASEMSQGAHEQYF. CDR3 nucleotides: TGTGCCAGCGAAATGAGTCAGGGGGCCCACGAGCAGTACTTC.

This clone has more than one count but fewer than ten. The CDR3: CASSLRDLPGETQYF. The CDR3 region has the DNA TGTGCCAGCAGCCTCCGGGATCTCCCGGGGGAGACCCAGTACTTC. The V and J genes are TRBV4-2 and TRBJ2-5; D possibly corresponds to TRBD2 (5 bases). The germline V gene has CDR1 LGHNA and CDR2 YNFKEQ. V lost 4 bases to trimming and J lost 5 bases, with 17 bases between them. The CDR3 spans 15 residues.